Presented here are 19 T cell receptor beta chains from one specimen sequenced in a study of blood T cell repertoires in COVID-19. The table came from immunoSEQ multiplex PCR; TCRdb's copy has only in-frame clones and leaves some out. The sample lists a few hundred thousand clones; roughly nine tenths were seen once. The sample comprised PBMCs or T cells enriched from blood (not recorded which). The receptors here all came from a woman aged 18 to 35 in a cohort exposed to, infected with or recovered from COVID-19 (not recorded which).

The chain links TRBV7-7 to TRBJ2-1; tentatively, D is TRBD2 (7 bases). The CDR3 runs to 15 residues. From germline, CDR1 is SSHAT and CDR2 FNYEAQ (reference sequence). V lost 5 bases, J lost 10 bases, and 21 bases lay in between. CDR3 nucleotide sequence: TGTGCCAGCAGCCCCCCGGGCGGGGGCGGGGACGAGCAGTTCTTC. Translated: CASSPPGGGGDEQFF.

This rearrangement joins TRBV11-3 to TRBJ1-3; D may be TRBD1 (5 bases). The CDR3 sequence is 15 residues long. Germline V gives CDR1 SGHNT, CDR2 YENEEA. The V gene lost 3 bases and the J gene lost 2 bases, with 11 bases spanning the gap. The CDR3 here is CASSFQGWAGNTIYF. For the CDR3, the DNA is TGTGCCAGCAGCTTCCAGGGATGGGCTGGAAACACCATATATTTT. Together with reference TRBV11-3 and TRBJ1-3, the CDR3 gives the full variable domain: EAGVVQSPRYKIIEKKQPVAFWCNPISGHNTLYWYLQNLGQGPELLIRYENEEAVDDSQLPKDRFSAERLKGVDSTLKIQPAELGDSAVYLCASSFQGWAGNTIYFGEGSWLTVV.

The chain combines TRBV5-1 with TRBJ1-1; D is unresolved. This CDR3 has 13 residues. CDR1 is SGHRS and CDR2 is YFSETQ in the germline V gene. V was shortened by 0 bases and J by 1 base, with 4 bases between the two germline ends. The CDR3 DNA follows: TGCGCCAGCAGCTTGGCCAGGAACACTGAAGCTTTCTTT. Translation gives CASSLARNTEAFF.

CDR3 nucleotide sequence: TGTGCCAGCAGCTTGGGACAGCAAAGTAATTCACCCCTCCACTTT. Translation gives CASSLGQQSNSPLHF. The chain carries TRBV5-4 and TRBJ1-6; tentative D call: TRBD1 (5 bases). The V end was cut by 0 bases, the J end by 6 bases, with 10 bases between. In germline, CDR1 is SGHNT, CDR2 YYREEE (reference sequence). The CDR3 has 15 residues.

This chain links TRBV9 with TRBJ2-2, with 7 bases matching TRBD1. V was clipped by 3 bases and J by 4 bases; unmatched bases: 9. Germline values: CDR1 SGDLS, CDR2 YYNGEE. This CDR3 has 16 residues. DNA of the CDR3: TGTGCCAGCAGCGAGGGGCGAGGGGGCGGCACCGGGGAGCTGTTTTTT. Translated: CASSEGRGGGTGELFF.

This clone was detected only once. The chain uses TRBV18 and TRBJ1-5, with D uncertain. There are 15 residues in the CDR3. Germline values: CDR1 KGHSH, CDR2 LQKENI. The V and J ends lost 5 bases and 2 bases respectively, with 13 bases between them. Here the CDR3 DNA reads TGTGCCAGCTCAAATGGGAGGACGGGCAATCAGCCCCAGCATTTT. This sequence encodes CASSNGRTGNQPQHF.

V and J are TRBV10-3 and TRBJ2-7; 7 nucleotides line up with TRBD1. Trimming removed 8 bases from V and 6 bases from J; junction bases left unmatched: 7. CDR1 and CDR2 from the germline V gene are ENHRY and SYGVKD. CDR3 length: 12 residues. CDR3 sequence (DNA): TGTGCCATCCAGGGGGAGTCTGGCGAGCAGTACTTC. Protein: CAIQGESGEQYF.

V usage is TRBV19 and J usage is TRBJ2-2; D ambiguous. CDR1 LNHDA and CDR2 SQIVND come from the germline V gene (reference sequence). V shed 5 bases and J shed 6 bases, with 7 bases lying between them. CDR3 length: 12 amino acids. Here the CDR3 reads CASSESAGELFF. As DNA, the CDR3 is TGTGCCAGTAGTGAGTCCGCCGGGGAGCTGTTTTTT.

DNA for the CDR3: TGTGCCACCAGTGATACGGACGCGGGGGACACTGAAGCTTTCTTT. It translates to CATSDTDAGDTEAFF. The chain has TRBV24-1 and TRBJ1-1, with D possibly TRBD1 on 5 matching bases. This CDR3 comprises 15 residues. The V gene lost 3 bases and the J gene lost 3 bases, with 13 bases spanning the gap. From germline, CDR1 is KGHDR and CDR2 SFDVKD.

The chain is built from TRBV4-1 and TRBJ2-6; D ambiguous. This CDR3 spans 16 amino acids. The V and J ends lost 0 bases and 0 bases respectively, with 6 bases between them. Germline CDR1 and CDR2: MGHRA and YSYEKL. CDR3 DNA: TGCGCCAGCAGCCAAGATAGGAGCTCTGGGGCCAACGTCCTGACTTTC. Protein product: CASSQDRSSGANVLTF.

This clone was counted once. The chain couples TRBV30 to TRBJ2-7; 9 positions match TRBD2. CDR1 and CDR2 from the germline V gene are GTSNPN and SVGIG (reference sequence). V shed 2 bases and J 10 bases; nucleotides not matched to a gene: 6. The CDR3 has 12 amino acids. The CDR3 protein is CAWSLTSGLQYF. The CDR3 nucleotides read TGTGCCTGGAGTCTGACTAGCGGCCTACAGTACTTC.

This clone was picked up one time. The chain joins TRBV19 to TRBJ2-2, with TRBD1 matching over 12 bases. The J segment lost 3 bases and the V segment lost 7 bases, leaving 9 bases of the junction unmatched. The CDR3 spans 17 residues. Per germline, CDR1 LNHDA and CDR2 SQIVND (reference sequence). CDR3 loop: CASIWGTGGRDTGELFF. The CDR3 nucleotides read TGTGCCAGTATTTGGGGGACAGGGGGCAGGGACACCGGGGAGCTGTTTTTT.

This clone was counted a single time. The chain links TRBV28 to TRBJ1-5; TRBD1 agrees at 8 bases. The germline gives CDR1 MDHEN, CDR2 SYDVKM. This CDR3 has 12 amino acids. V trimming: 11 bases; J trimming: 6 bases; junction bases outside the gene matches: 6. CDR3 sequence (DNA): TGTGCCTCAGGGGGCGCGGGTCAGCCCCAGCATTTT. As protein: CASGGAGQPQHF.

The CDR3: CASSRRPSGRAVSSYNEQFF. CDR3 bases: TGTGCCAGCAGTCGACGGCCTAGCGGGAGGGCCGTTAGCTCCTACAATGAGCAGTTCTTC. The chain is built from TRBV6-6 and TRBJ2-1, with 12 bases aligning to TRBD2. Germline loops: CDR1 MNHNY, CDR2 SVGAGI (reference sequence). The CDR3 is 20 amino acids. Unmatched junction bases numbered 14, after V lost 5 bases and J lost 0 bases.

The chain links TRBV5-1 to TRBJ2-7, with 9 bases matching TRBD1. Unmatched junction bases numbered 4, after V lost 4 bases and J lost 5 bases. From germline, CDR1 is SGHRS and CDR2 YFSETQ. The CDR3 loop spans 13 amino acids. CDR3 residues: CASSPRQGDEQYF. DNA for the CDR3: TGCGCCAGCAGCCCCCGACAGGGGGACGAGCAGTACTTC.

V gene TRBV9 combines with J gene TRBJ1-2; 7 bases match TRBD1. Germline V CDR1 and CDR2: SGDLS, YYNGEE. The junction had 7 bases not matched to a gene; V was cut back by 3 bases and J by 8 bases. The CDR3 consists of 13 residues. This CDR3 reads CASSGQGVEGYTF. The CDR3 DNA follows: TGTGCCAGCAGCGGACAGGGAGTGGAGGGCTACACCTTC.

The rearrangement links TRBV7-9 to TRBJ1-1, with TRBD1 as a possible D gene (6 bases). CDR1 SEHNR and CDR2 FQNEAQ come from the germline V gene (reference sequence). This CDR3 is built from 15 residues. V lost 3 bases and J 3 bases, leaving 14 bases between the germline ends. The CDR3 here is CASSLGQGQDTEAFF. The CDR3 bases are TGTGCCAGCAGCTTGGGGCAGGGGCAGGACACTGAAGCTTTCTTT.

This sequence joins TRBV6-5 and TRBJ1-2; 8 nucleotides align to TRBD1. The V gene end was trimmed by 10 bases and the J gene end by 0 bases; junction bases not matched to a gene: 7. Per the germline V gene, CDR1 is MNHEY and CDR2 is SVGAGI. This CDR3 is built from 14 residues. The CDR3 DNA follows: TGTGCCACACGGACAGGGCAGACTAACTATGGCTACACCTTC. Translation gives CATRTGQTNYGYTF.

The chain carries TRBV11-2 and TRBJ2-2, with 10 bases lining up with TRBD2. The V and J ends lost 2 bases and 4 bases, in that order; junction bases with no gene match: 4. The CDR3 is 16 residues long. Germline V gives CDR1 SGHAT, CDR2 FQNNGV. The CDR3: CASSLIASGGTGELFF. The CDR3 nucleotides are TGTGCCAGCAGCTTAATAGCTAGCGGGGGCACCGGGGAGCTGTTTTTT. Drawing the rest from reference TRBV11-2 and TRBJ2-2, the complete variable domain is EAGVAQSPRYKIIEKRQSVAFWCNPISGHATLYWYQQILGQGPKLLIQFQNNGVVDDSQLPKDRFSAERLKGVDSTLKIQPAKLEDSAVYLCASSLIASGGTGELFFGEGSRLTVL.